The 13 T cell receptor beta chains listed next were all sequenced from one sample in a study of shared T cell receptors in the human thymus. The method was immunoSEQ multiplex PCR; TCRdb's version includes in-frame clones alone and lacks a portion of them. The table includes approximately 580,000 clones, approximately 80% detected once. These data were likewise used in another study, on human thymus T cells.

The sample taken for sequencing was thymocytes. All receptors derive from a boy in the first two years of life with a congenital heart defect.

The chain recombines TRBV7-6 with TRBJ2-7; 9 bases are shared with TRBD2. After removal of 1 base from V and 3 bases from J, the junction contained 4 bases not matched to a gene. The CDR3 length is 15 residues. Germline V gene sequence: CDR1 SGHVS, CDR2 FNYEAQ. In DNA form, the CDR3 reads TGTGCCAGCAGCTTAGATGCGGGAGGGGGCTACGAGCAGTACTTC. Its translation: CASSLDAGGGYEQYF.

This chain joins TRBV6-1 and TRBJ2-1, with TRBD2 matching 9 bases. Looked up from germline, CDR1 is MNHNS and CDR2 is SASEGT. This CDR3 has 15 amino acids. V gave up 6 bases and J gave up 4 bases; unmatched junction bases: 7. CDR3 coding DNA: TGTGCCAGCAGAGCCGGGACTAGCAGATACAATGAGCAGTTCTTC. The encoded protein is CASRAGTSRYNEQFF.

This clone has only a few counts. The chain joins TRBV18 to TRBJ1-4; 10 bases line up with TRBD1. The junction had 9 bases not matched to a gene; V was cut back by 6 bases and J by 5 bases. This CDR3 contains 16 residues. Germline V lookup: CDR1 KGHSH, CDR2 LQKENI. CDR3 nucleotides: TGTGCCAGCTCCCCCTCTCCGGGACAGGGGAATGAAAAACTGTTTTTT. Translated, it gives CASSPSPGQGNEKLFF.

The rearrangement uses TRBV5-6 and TRBJ2-5, with 12 bases lining up with TRBD2. The last part of the DNA fits TRBJ2-7 better; the J call may be wrong. The germline V gene encodes CDR1 SGHDT and CDR2 YYEEEE. The CDR3 totals 15 residues. DNA for the CDR3: TGTGCCAGCAGCTCACCGGGACTAGCGGGCTACGAGCAGTACTTC. Its translation is CASSSPGLAGYEQYF.

The chain carries TRBV11-3 and TRBJ2-6, with D possibly TRBD1 on 6 matching bases. This CDR3 is 16 amino acids long. V lost 5 bases, J lost 3 bases, and 14 bases lay in between. Germline lookup yields CDR1 SGHNT and CDR2 YENEEA. Here the CDR3 reads CASSVKQGYGANVLTF. The DNA of the CDR3 is TGTGCCAGCAGCGTAAAACAGGGATATGGGGCCAACGTCCTGACTTTC.

The rearrangement uses TRBV29-1 and TRBJ2-3, with 11 bases lining up with TRBD1. CDR1 is SQVTM, CDR2 ANQGSEA, per germline. V lost 6 bases to trimming and J lost 3 bases; unmatched junction nucleotides: 2. This CDR3 has 13 amino acids. This chain's CDR3 is CSVDRGLTDTQYF. The CDR3 DNA follows: TGCAGCGTGGACAGGGGGCTGACAGATACGCAGTATTTT.

This chain links TRBV5-1 with TRBJ2-7; no clear D. Trimming took 0 bases from V and 5 from J, leaving 9 bases between them. There are 13 residues in the CDR3. CDR1 is SGHRS, CDR2 YFSETQ, per germline. The CDR3 DNA is TGCGCCAGCAGCTTGGATTTATTCCACGAGCAGTACTTC. This sequence encodes CASSLDLFHEQYF.

This clone turned up a few times. This chain uses TRBV4-3 with TRBJ2-7, with 8 bases identical to TRBD1. J was trimmed by 3 bases and V by 4 bases; bases with no gene match: 8. Germline V gene lookup returns CDR1 LGHNA and CDR2 YSLEER. CDR3 length: 15 residues. DNA for the CDR3: TGCGCCAGCAGCCCGCCCCAACAGGGGGGCTACGAGCAGTACTTC. Protein: CASSPPQQGGYEQYF.

The rearrangement joins TRBV28 to TRBJ2-7; D call uncertain. Trimming shortened V by 7 bases and J by 2 bases, and 18 bases separated the two germline ends. Germline V gene data show CDR1 as MDHEN and CDR2 as SYDVKM. The CDR3 is 15 amino acids. CDR3 nucleotides: TGTGCCAGCACCACGAAGGAACTGACAACCTACGAGCAGTACTTC. Amino acid sequence: CASTTKELTTYEQYF.

This chain connects TRBV27 to TRBJ2-7; TRBD1 might be the D (6 bases). Trimming removed 1 base from V and 0 bases from J, with 10 bases in between. Germline V gene lookup returns CDR1 MNHEY and CDR2 SMNVEV (reference sequence). CDR3 length: 15 residues. The CDR3 nucleotides are TGTGCCAGCAGTTTATTTACAGGGAGCTCCTACGAGCAGTACTTC. This gives the protein CASSLFTGSSYEQYF.

The V gene is TRBV5-1, the J gene TRBJ2-1; 11 nucleotides agree with TRBD2. The CDR3 consists of 15 residues. Looked up from germline, CDR1 is SGHRS and CDR2 is YFSETQ. V trimming: 2 bases; J trimming: 5 bases; junction bases outside the gene matches: 3. Here the CDR3 DNA reads TGCGCCAGCAGCTTAGGGACTAGCGGCAACAATGAGCAGTTCTTC. Translated, it gives CASSLGTSGNNEQFF.

This sequence joins TRBV25-1 and TRBJ1-1; D unresolved. Trimming removed 4 bases at V and 1 base at J, with 7 bases between. The CDR3 contains 13 residues. CDR1 is MGHDK, CDR2 SYGVNS, per germline. In nucleotides, the CDR3 is TGTGCCAGCAGTGGCCCAGGGAACACTGAAGCTTTCTTT. It codes for CASSGPGNTEAFF.

This chain uses TRBV18 with TRBJ1-5; maybe TRBD1 (5 bases). Germline V gives CDR1 KGHSH, CDR2 LQKENI. V was cut by 4 bases and J by 0 bases, with 10 bases left in between. The CDR3 consists of 15 residues. The CDR3 DNA reads TGTGCCAGCTCACGGACGGGGGATAGCAATCAGCCCCAGCATTTT. It specifies CASSRTGDSNQPQHF.